A selection of T cell receptor beta chains follows, all from one sample in a study of blood T cell repertoires in COVID-19. Generated by immunoSEQ multiplex PCR, the TCRdb table keeps only in-frame clones and is missing some. The repertoire consists of 100,000 to 130,000 clones, with around 64% occurring once and the leading ten covering roughly 2%. The sequencing input was peripheral blood. These receptors originate from a woman aged 40 to 55 with acute or convalescent COVID-19. Each CDR3 is given with its conserved first and last residue. D genes are given only for firm matches. Size is omitted from some rows. Given values are once, few, many or a class for expanded clones.

J: TRBJ2-7; size: -; D: -; V: TRBV19; CDR3: CASSIQGGYEQYF
J: TRBJ2-5; size: -; D: -; V: TRBV24-1; CDR3: CATSDPRIYQETQYF
J: TRBJ1-5; size: few; D: TRBD1; V: TRBV28; CDR3: CASSPGQGRGLGNQPQHF
J: TRBJ1-1; size: -; D: -; V: TRBV11-2; CDR3: CASSLEWGRNTEAFF
J: TRBJ1-2; size: -; D: TRBD1; V: TRBV6-5; CDR3: CASSPDRAGYGYTF
J: TRBJ2-2; size: -; D: -; V: TRBV4-1; CDR3: CASSQQGGTGELFF
J: TRBJ1-4; size: -; D: -; V: TRBV30; CDR3: CAWTNIPQGGEKLFF
J: TRBJ2-1; size: -; D: TRBD2; V: TRBV10-2; CDR3: CASSGAFDSGGLFNEQFF
J: TRBJ2-5; size: -; D: -; V: TRBV18; CDR3: CASSPSSRGSQETQYF
J: TRBJ2-1; size: -; D: TRBD2; V: TRBV5-4; CDR3: CASSLPGGLIVNEQFF
J: TRBJ2-1; size: -; D: TRBD1; V: TRBV28; CDR3: CASNDRVGYNEQFF
J: TRBJ2-7; size: -; D: -; V: TRBV6-5; CDR3: CASSYQPPGRGNQYF
J: TRBJ2-7; size: -; D: TRBD2; V: TRBV28; CDR3: CASIPIAGGSYEQYF
J: TRBJ2-7; size: few; D: -; V: TRBV28; CDR3: CASSSTRSGSPHEQYF
J: TRBJ1-2; size: -; D: -; V: TRBV29-1; CDR3: CSVDQTTNYGYTF
J: TRBJ2-5; size: -; D: TRBD2; V: TRBV30; CDR3: CAWSSDLGATSGETQYF
J: TRBJ2-2; size: -; D: TRBD1; V: TRBV27; CDR3: CASSRDRGWTGELFF
J: TRBJ2-5; size: -; D: -; V: TRBV5-1; CDR3: CASSPGLSWETQYF
J: TRBJ2-7; size: many; D: TRBD1; V: TRBV11-3; CDR3: CASSLTGAHEQYF
J: TRBJ2-5; size: -; D: -; V: TRBV7-2; CDR3: CASTGQNQETQYF
J: TRBJ1-1; size: -; D: -; V: TRBV7-8; CDR3: CASAPRTASTNTEAFF
J: TRBJ1-2; size: -; D: -; V: TRBV5-4; CDR3: CASSSLLGGRYGYTF
J: TRBJ1-1; size: -; D: TRBD1; V: TRBV27; CDR3: CASSLFRTGNTEAFF
J: TRBJ1-1; size: -; D: TRBD1; V: TRBV11-1; CDR3: CASSPWTGGMTEAFF
J: TRBJ2-1; size: few; D: TRBD2; V: TRBV6-5; CDR3: CASSYSYSGGYNEQFF
J: TRBJ2-2; size: -; D: TRBD1; V: TRBV11-3; CDR3: CASGLGQTNTGELFF
J: TRBJ1-2; size: -; D: TRBD1; V: TRBV5-5; CDR3: CASSPGQVYGYTF
J: TRBJ1-5; size: once; D: TRBD1; V: TRBV2; CDR3: CASRGSTGRSNQPQHF
J: TRBJ2-7; size: -; D: TRBD1; V: TRBV7-2; CDR3: CASSVTGAEGEQYF
J: TRBJ2-2; size: -; D: TRBD2; V: TRBV11-3; CDR3: CASSPRGLAGGRSNTGELFF
J: TRBJ2-3; size: -; D: TRBD1; V: TRBV5-1; CDR3: CASSLEGTGYTDTQYF
J: TRBJ2-1; size: few; D: TRBD2; V: TRBV19; CDR3: CASMKTSAYNEQFF
J: TRBJ2-3; size: -; D: TRBD2; V: TRBV5-4; CDR3: CASSPTAGLAGGAKYF
J: TRBJ2-7; size: -; D: -; V: TRBV29-1; CDR3: CSVEDHQGTYEQYF
J: TRBJ2-2; size: many; D: -; V: TRBV9; CDR3: CASSSKVGAGTGELFF
J: TRBJ2-1; size: -; D: TRBD2; V: TRBV28; CDR3: CASSLNSGLGRGNEQFF
J: TRBJ1-2; size: few; D: TRBD1; V: TRBV7-8; CDR3: CASSSRTGVNYGYTF
J: TRBJ2-2; size: -; D: TRBD1; V: TRBV9; CDR3: CASSIGQGATGELFF
J: TRBJ1-4; size: -; D: -; V: TRBV5-5; CDR3: CASSLGLTASNEKLFF
J: TRBJ2-5; size: -; D: TRBD1; V: TRBV19; CDR3: CASNGQGVRETQYF
J: TRBJ1-2; size: -; D: -; V: TRBV7-2; CDR3: CASSLERVGYGYTF
J: TRBJ1-1; size: -; D: TRBD1; V: TRBV6-5; CDR3: CATRTGGNTEAFF
J: TRBJ1-6; size: -; D: -; V: TRBV30; CDR3: CAWSVNEAPLHF
J: TRBJ2-2; size: -; D: -; V: TRBV6-6; CDR3: CASSDRNTGELFF
J: TRBJ1-4; size: -; D: -; V: TRBV20-1; CDR3: CSAQQREKLFF
J: TRBJ1-1; size: -; D: -; V: TRBV7-3; CDR3: CASSPQGGDTEAFF
J: TRBJ1-5; size: -; D: -; V: TRBV21-1; CDR3: CASSHSRHLNQPQHF
J: TRBJ1-2; size: -; D: TRBD1; V: TRBV7-2; CDR3: CASSPNPDRNYGYTF
J: TRBJ2-7; size: -; D: -; V: TRBV18; CDR3: CASSPGEVGEQYF